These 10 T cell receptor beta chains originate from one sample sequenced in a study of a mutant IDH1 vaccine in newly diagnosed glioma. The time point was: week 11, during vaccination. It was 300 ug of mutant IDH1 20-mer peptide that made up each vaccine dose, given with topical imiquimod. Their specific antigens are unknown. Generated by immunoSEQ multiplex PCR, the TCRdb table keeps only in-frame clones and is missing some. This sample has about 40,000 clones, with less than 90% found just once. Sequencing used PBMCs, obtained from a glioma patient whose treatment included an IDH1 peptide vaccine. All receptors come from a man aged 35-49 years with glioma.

CDR3 amino acids: CSVEIGTSGYEQYF. CDR3 coding DNA: TGCAGCGTTGAAATCGGGACTAGCGGCTACGAGCAGTACTTC. The genes are TRBV29-1 and TRBJ2-7, with 11 bases lining up with TRBD2. V lost 2 bases, J lost 3 bases, and 3 bases stayed unmatched. The CDR3 has 14 residues. Per germline, CDR1 SQVTM and CDR2 ANQGSEA.

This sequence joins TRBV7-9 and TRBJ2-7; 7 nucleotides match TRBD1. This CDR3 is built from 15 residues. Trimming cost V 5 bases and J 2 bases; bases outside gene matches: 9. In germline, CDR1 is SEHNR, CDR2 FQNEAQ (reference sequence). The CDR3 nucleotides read TGTGCCAGCAGCCCACAGGGGAGAGAGGCCTACGAGCAGTACTTC. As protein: CASSPQGREAYEQYF.

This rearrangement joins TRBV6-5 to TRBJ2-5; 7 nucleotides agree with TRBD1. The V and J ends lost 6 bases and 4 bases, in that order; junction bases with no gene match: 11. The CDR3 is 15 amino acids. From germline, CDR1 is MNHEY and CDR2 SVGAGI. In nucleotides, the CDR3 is TGTGCCAGCAGGAAGGATCTGACAGGGCGAGAGACCCAGTACTTC. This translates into CASRKDLTGRETQYF.

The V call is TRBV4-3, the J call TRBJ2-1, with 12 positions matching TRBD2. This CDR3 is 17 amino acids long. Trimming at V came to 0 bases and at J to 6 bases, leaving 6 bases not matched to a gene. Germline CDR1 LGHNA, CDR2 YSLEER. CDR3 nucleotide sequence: TGCGCCAGCAGCCAAGATAAGGGGACTAGCGGGCCCAATGAGCAGTTCTTC. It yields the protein CASSQDKGTSGPNEQFF.

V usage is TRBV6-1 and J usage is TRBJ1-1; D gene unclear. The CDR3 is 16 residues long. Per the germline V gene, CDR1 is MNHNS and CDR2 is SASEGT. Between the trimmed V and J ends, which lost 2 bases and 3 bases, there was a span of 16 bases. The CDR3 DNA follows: TGTGCCAGCAGTGAATTCCCAGGCAGGCTGGACACTGAAGCTTTCTTT. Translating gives CASSEFPGRLDTEAFF.

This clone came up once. In DNA form, the CDR3 reads TGTGCCAGCAGTTCCCCTGGGACAAGCAATCAGCCCCAGCATTTT. Its translation: CASSSPGTSNQPQHF. The chain has TRBV6-6 and TRBJ1-5; weak D call: TRBD1 (6 bases). There are 15 residues in the CDR3. The germline V gene has CDR1 MNHNY and CDR2 SVGAGI (reference sequence). V was pared by 4 bases and J by 1 base, with 11 bases between.

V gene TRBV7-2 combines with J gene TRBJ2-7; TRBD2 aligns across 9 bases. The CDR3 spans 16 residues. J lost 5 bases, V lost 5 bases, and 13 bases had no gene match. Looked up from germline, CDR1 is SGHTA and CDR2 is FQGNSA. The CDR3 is CASSPRTSASHHEQYF. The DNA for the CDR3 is TGTGCCAGCAGCCCGCGGACTAGCGCGAGCCACCACGAGCAGTACTTC.

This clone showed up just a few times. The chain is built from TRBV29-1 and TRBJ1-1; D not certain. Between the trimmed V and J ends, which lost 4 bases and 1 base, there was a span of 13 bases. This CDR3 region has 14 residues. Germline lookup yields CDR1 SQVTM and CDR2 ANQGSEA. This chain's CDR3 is CSVGVLGTNTEAFF. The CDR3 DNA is TGCAGCGTTGGGGTACTGGGAACGAACACTGAAGCTTTCTTT.

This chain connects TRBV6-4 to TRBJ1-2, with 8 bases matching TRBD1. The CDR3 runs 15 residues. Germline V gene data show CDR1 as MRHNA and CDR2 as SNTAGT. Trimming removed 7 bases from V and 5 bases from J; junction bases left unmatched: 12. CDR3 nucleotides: TGTGCCAGCACCCCCGGGCCGACAGGGGATTATGGCTACACCTTC. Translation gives CASTPGPTGDYGYTF.

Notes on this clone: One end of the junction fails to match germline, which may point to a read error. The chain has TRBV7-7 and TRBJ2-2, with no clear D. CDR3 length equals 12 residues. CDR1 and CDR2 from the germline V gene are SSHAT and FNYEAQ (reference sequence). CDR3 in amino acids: CASSKNTGELFF. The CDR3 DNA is TGTGCTAGCAGCAAGAACACCGGGGAGCTGTTTTTT.